One and the same sample provided the 27 T cell receptor beta chains below, sequenced in a study of Ad26.COV2.S vaccination and SARS-CoV-2 variants. Generated by immunoSEQ multiplex PCR, the TCRdb table keeps only in-frame clones and is missing some. The profile shows roughly 240,000 clones, 70% to 90% of them singletons. Treatment: roughly 19 received Ad26.COV2.S at low or high dose, single or two shots; about 5 received placebo; per-sample allocation not given. Specimens were obtained on day 63 following the first vaccine or placebo injection. The material was peripheral blood, obtained in a trial of Ad26.COV2.S vaccine versus placebo. These receptors originate from a person aged 18-65 years who received the Ad26.COV2.S COVID-19 vaccine or a placebo.

This sequence joins TRBV6-5 and TRBJ2-7, with a tentative D call TRBD1 (5 bases). Germline V lookup: CDR1 MNHEY, CDR2 SVGAGI. CDR3 length: 14 residues. The V end was cut by 5 bases, the J end by 0 bases, with 11 bases between. CDR3 loop: CASSKPGHSYEQYF. As DNA, the CDR3 is TGTGCCAGCAGTAAACCAGGACACTCCTACGAGCAGTACTTC.

This clone was seen only a few times. The chain joins TRBV7-2 to TRBJ2-7; D unclear. The CDR3 runs to 11 residues. The germline CDR1 and CDR2 sequences are SGHTA and FQGNSA. The V gene lost 4 bases and the J gene lost 2 bases, with 3 bases spanning the gap. CDR3 DNA: TGTGCCAGCAGCTCCACCTACGAGCAGTACTTC. It yields the protein CASSSTYEQYF.

The J gene is TRBJ2-1, the V gene TRBV10-1, with TRBD1 matching 10 bases. CDR3 length: 16 amino acids. V gave up 9 bases and J gave up 6 bases; unmatched junction bases: 14. From germline, CDR1 is WNHNN and CDR2 SYGVQD (reference sequence). The CDR3 is CARVFTGQGCPNEQFF. In DNA form, the CDR3 reads TGCGCCAGAGTTTTTACGGGACAGGGGTGCCCCAATGAGCAGTTCTTC.

The J gene is TRBJ2-5, the V gene TRBV30; TRBD1 matches at 9 bases. The CDR3 totals 15 residues. Germline trimming cut 0 bases from V and 5 bases from J; bases unmatched to any gene: 7. Germline V lookup: CDR1 GTSNPN, CDR2 SVGIG (reference sequence). The CDR3 spells CAWSVLHRGPETQYF. CDR3 bases: TGTGCCTGGAGTGTACTTCACAGGGGGCCGGAGACCCAGTACTTC.

The chain uses TRBV2 and TRBJ2-7; no clear D gene. Between the trimmed V and J ends, which lost 4 bases and 6 bases, there was a span of 7 bases. The CDR3 length is 11 residues. The germline gives CDR1 SNHLY, CDR2 FYNNEI. Here the CDR3 reads CASSARVEQYF. The CDR3 nucleotides are TGTGCCAGCAGTGCAAGGGTCGAGCAGTACTTC.

The J gene is TRBJ2-3, the V gene TRBV10-3, with D perhaps assigned TRBD1 or TRBD2 (7 bases each). V shed 11 bases and J shed 2 bases, with 11 bases lying between them. This CDR3 comprises 12 residues. The germline V gene encodes CDR1 ENHRY and CDR2 SYGVKD. CDR3 in DNA: TGTGCCTCAGGGGGGGCCACAGATACGCAGTATTTT. The encoded protein is CASGGATDTQYF.

Remarks on this clone: Other nucleotide sequences from this sample produce the same CDR3. V and J are TRBV19 and TRBJ2-3; TRBD2 is a possible D gene (6 bases). The CDR3 runs 14 residues. The germline V and J ends were trimmed by 3 bases and 3 bases, with 10 bases remaining between them. CDR1 LNHDA and CDR2 SQIVND come from the germline V gene (reference sequence). CDR3 loop: CASSIRAGTDTQYF. CDR3 nucleotide sequence: TGTGCCAGTAGTATCAGGGCGGGAACAGATACGCAGTATTTT.

The chain links TRBV6-6 to TRBJ1-1, with D tentatively TRBD1 (5 bases). V was clipped by 0 bases and J by 10 bases, with 12 bases between them. The CDR3 loop spans 13 amino acids. CDR1 is MNHNY and CDR2 is SVGAGI in the germline V gene (reference sequence). CDR3: CASSYSPEGLAFF. CDR3 coding DNA: TGTGCCAGCAGTTACTCACCCGAGGGGTTAGCTTTCTTT.

The CDR3 DNA sequence: TGTGCCAGCAGCTTAGGTTCATGGACTAGCCAAAAGCAGTTCTTC. This sequence encodes CASSLGSWTSQKQFF. The J gene is TRBJ2-1, the V gene TRBV7-3; TRBD2 aligns across 8 bases. CDR1 and CDR2 from the germline V gene are SGHTA and FQGTGA. J lost 11 bases, V lost 2 bases, and 11 bases had no gene match. The CDR3 contains 15 residues.

The chain recombines TRBV4-1 with TRBJ2-7; D possibly uses TRBD1 or TRBD2 (5 bases each). The length of the CDR3 is 18 residues. Germline-derived CDR1 and CDR2 are MGHRA and YSYEKL. Trimming pared 3 bases from V and 0 bases from J, leaving 21 bases between. CDR3 nucleotide sequence: TGCGCCAGCAGCCAGCCCCCCGGGGACCCCCGTCCCTCCTACGAGCAGTACTTC. This translates into CASSQPPGDPRPSYEQYF.

The table lists this clone with a few counts. The gene calls are TRBV6-5 and TRBJ1-1; D is unresolved. Trimming stripped 6 bases from V and 3 bases from J, with 11 bases between. CDR1 and CDR2 from the germline V gene are MNHEY and SVGAGI. This CDR3 is 13 amino acids long. The CDR3 here is CASRKEVYTEAFF. Here the CDR3 DNA reads TGTGCCAGCAGGAAGGAAGTGTACACTGAAGCTTTCTTT.

The J gene is TRBJ1-5, the V gene TRBV10-3; 7 bases line up with TRBD1. Germline trimming cut 3 bases from V and 6 bases from J; bases unmatched to any gene: 5. Germline CDR1 is ENHRY and CDR2 is SYGVKD. There are 14 residues in the CDR3. CDR3 nucleotides: TGTGCCATCAGTGAAGGGCAGGGGGTTCAGCCCCAGCATTTT. Translating it yields CAISEGQGVQPQHF.

The chain employs TRBV24-1 and TRBJ2-7, with a tentative D call TRBD1 (6 bases). The CDR3 is 13 residues long. V was shortened by 6 bases and J by 4 bases, with 12 bases between the two germline ends. Germline values: CDR1 KGHDR, CDR2 SFDVKD. CDR3 protein: CATSSIQGYEQYF. As DNA, the CDR3 is TGTGCCACCAGTTCCATACAGGGTTACGAGCAGTACTTC.

The chain combines TRBV11-2 with TRBJ2-5, with 11 bases fitting TRBD2. The V gene's germline CDR1 is SGHAT and CDR2 FQNNGV. With 0 bases clipped from V and 4 bases from J, the junction kept 13 bases outside the gene matches. The CDR3 is made up of 19 amino acids. CDR3 loop: CASSLEGLAAPLVRETQYF. In DNA form, the CDR3 reads TGTGCCAGCAGCTTAGAGGGACTAGCGGCGCCCCTAGTACGAGAGACCCAGTACTTC.

The chain couples TRBV2 to TRBJ2-7, with D unresolved. Trimming pared 4 bases from V and 4 bases from J, leaving 2 bases between. CDR1 and CDR2 (germline): SNHLY, FYNNEI. The CDR3 has 10 residues. CDR3 sequence: CASSGYEQYF. The CDR3 coding sequence is TGTGCCAGCAGTGGGTACGAGCAGTACTTC.

This clone was counted between two and nine times. The chain joins TRBV6-1 to TRBJ1-1; D may be TRBD1 (5 bases). This CDR3 is built from 14 residues. Trimming took 1 base from V and 1 from J, leaving 7 bases between them. Per germline, CDR1 MNHNS and CDR2 SASEGT. For the CDR3, the DNA is TGTGCCAGCAGTGAAGGGGGGGAGAACACTGAAGCTTTCTTT. Translating gives CASSEGGENTEAFF.

The CDR3 is CASSGGGESNGYTF. The CDR3 region has the DNA TGTGCCAGCAGTGGGGGAGGAGAGTCGAATGGCTACACCTTC. The rearrangement links TRBV27 to TRBJ1-2, with a tentative D call TRBD1 (5 bases). CDR3 length equals 14 residues. V lost 5 bases to trimming and J lost 6 bases, with 16 bases between them. Looked up from germline, CDR1 is MNHEY and CDR2 is SMNVEV (reference sequence).

The J gene is TRBJ2-1, the V gene TRBV30; no reliable D call. The CDR3 is 13 residues long. Per the germline V gene, CDR1 is GTSNPN and CDR2 is SVGIG (reference sequence). Trimming took 4 bases from V and 1 from J, leaving 8 bases between them. CDR3 region: CAWTHRSYNEQFF. The CDR3 coding sequence is TGTGCCTGGACCCATCGATCCTACAATGAGCAGTTCTTC.

V is TRBV5-8 and J is TRBJ1-2; D might be TRBD1 (5 bases). Germline CDR1 SGHTS, CDR2 YDEGEE. The CDR3 extends over 18 amino acids. With 2 bases removed from V and 0 bases from J, the gap between germline ends came to 20 bases. The CDR3 DNA reads TGTGCCAGCAGCTTAACGGGGGTAACAGGCCGGGCTAACTATGGCTACACCTTC. It is translated as CASSLTGVTGRANYGYTF.

This CDR3 reads CAWSRGDGNTIYF. The CDR3 DNA reads as TGTGCCTGGAGTCGAGGGGATGGAAACACCATATATTTT. This rearrangement joins TRBV30 to TRBJ1-3, with D perhaps TRBD1 (5 bases). Trimming removed 2 bases from V and 3 bases from J, with 8 bases in between. Germline CDR1 reads GTSNPN; CDR2 reads SVGIG (reference sequence). This CDR3 region has 13 residues.

This clone is a singleton in its sample. The chain couples TRBV28 to TRBJ2-5; D remains ambiguous. V gave up 4 bases and J gave up 1 base, with 10 bases separating them. The CDR3 is 14 residues long. Germline V lookup: CDR1 MDHEN, CDR2 SYDVKM. The CDR3 spells CASSSPTLQETQYF. The DNA of the CDR3 is TGTGCCAGCAGTTCCCCGACACTCCAAGAGACCCAGTACTTC.

V usage is TRBV7-9 and J usage is TRBJ1-1, with D perhaps TRBD1 (5 bases). The V end was cut by 6 bases, the J end by 3 bases, with 11 bases between. Germline-derived CDR1 and CDR2 are SEHNR and FQNEAQ (reference sequence). The CDR3 extends over 13 amino acids. This CDR3 is CASRPTGDTEAFF. In DNA, the CDR3 is TGTGCCAGCAGGCCGACGGGGGACACTGAAGCTTTCTTT.

The chain employs TRBV6-5 and TRBJ1-1; no clear D gene. The V gene lost 6 bases and the J gene lost 5 bases, with 10 bases spanning the gap. Germline assignment: CDR1 MNHEY and CDR2 SVGAGI. The CDR3 consists of 12 residues. The CDR3 sequence: CASRTPPTEAFF. In DNA, the CDR3 is TGTGCCAGCAGGACACCTCCTACTGAAGCTTTCTTT.

The gene calls are TRBV10-1 and TRBJ2-2; unclear D gene. The V end was cut by 7 bases, the J end by 1 base, with 10 bases between. CDR3 length: 14 amino acids. The germline V gene encodes CDR1 WNHNN and CDR2 SYGVQD (reference sequence). The CDR3 sequence: CASTHLGNTGELFF. The CDR3 DNA is TGCGCCAGCACCCATCTTGGGAACACCGGGGAGCTGTTTTTT.

The chain joins TRBV5-6 to TRBJ1-3; the D is unclear. V was trimmed by 5 bases and J by 0 bases, leaving 12 bases between them. The CDR3 is 15 residues long. Germline V CDR1 and CDR2: SGHDT, YYEEEE. CDR3 sequence: CASRPDRASGNTIYF. CDR3 nucleotides: TGTGCCAGCAGACCGGACCGCGCCTCTGGAAACACCATATATTTT.

This rearrangement joins TRBV9 to TRBJ2-1; TRBD1 is a possible D gene (6 bases). Germline-derived CDR1 and CDR2 are SGDLS and YYNGEE. The V end was cut by 4 bases, the J end by 10 bases, with 18 bases between. This CDR3 spans 14 amino acids. In nucleotides, the CDR3 is TGTGCCAGCAGCCCCACGGACAGCCGTACGGAGCAGTTCTTC. It encodes CASSPTDSRTEQFF.

The chain is built from TRBV4-2 and TRBJ1-2, with 8 bases aligning to TRBD1. The CDR3 sequence is 15 residues long. The junction had 8 bases not matched to a gene; V was cut back by 2 bases and J by 6 bases. CDR1 is LGHNA and CDR2 is YNFKEQ in the germline V gene. Here the CDR3 DNA reads TGTGCCAGCAGCCAACAATCTTCGACAGGGGATGGCTACACCTTC. This translates into CASSQQSSTGDGYTF.